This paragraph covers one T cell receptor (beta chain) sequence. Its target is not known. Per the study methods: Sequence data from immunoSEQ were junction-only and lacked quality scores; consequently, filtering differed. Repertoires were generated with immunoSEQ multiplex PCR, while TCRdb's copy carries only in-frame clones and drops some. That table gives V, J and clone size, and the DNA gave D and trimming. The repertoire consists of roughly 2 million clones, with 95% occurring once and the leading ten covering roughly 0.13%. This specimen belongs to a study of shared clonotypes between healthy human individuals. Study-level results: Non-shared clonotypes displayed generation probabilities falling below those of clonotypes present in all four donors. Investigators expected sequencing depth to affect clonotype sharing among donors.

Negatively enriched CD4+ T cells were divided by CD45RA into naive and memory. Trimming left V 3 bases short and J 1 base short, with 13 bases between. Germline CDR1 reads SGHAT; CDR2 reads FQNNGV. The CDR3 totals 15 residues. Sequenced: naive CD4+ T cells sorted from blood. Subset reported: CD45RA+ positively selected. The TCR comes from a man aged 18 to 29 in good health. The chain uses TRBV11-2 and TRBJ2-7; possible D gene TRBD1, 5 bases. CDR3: CASSLVTATSYEQYF. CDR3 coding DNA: TGTGCCAGCAGCTTGGTGACAGCAACTTCCTACGAGCAGTACTTC.